Below, 10 T cell receptor beta chains from the same sample are listed, as sequenced in a study of kidney transplant recipient with SARS-CoV-2 infection. A single record per CDR3 protein comes from TCRdb applying MiXCR to the reads. Found here are approximately 250,000 distinct CDR3 sequences, around 28% of them singletons; the top ten hold 7% to 8%. The sample here was a blood sample, taken at baseline and on approximately day 120 from a kidney transplant recipient. Every receptor here comes from a young adult male patient who had COVID-19 and was a kidney transplant recipient. The graft donor may have contributed some T cells.

Many counts were recorded for this clonotype. The gene calls are TRBV5-8 and TRBJ1-2; the D is unclear. CDR3 size: 16 residues. V lost 7 bases, J lost 4 bases, and 23 bases lay in between. The germline gives CDR1 SGHTS, CDR2 YDEGEE. CDR3 sequence reads: CASVRFHPRKTYGYTF. CDR3 DNA sequence: TGTGCCAGCGTACGGTTTCATCCACGAAAGACCTATGGCTACACCTTC.

About this clonotype itself: This could be a read error, since a much larger clone is one nucleotide away. V gene TRBV19 combines with J gene TRBJ1-2, with 8 bases lining up with TRBD1. Germline V gene lookup returns CDR1 LNHDA and CDR2 SQIVND (reference sequence). V was clipped by 9 bases and J by 8 bases; unmatched bases: 17. This CDR3 is 15 amino acids long. The DNA of the CDR3 is TGTGCCAGAAGTCCGGGGACAGGTGCCTTCGGGGGCTACACCTTC. Protein product: CARSPGTGAFGGYTF.

Concerning this clonotype itself: A much larger clone differs from this one at a single base, so this may be a read error. The CDR3 protein is CASSSGGGRTTPTGNTIYF. CDR3 in DNA: TGTGCCAGCAGCTCCGGCGGAGGGCGGACAACCCCCACCGGGAACACCATATATTTT. The chain combines TRBV7-2 with TRBJ1-3; weak D call: TRBD1 (5 bases). The germline V gene has CDR1 SGHTA and CDR2 FQGNSA. V lost 4 bases to trimming and J lost 7 bases, with 29 bases between them. The CDR3 extends over 19 amino acids.

With regard to this clonotype: Possible read error: a much larger clone is one base away. In nucleotides, the CDR3 is TGCAGCGTTGAAGATAGACTGCTCGGCGGCTACGAGCAGTACTTC. Translated, it gives CSVEDRLLGGYEQYF. This chain links TRBV29-1 with TRBJ2-7; D not certain. Germline V lookup: CDR1 SQVTM, CDR2 ANQGSEA. Trimming removed 0 bases at V and 3 bases at J, with 15 bases between. CDR3 size: 15 residues.

The rearrangement joins TRBV6-2 or TRBV6-3 to TRBJ1-2, with D unclear. Germline values: CDR1 MNHEY, CDR2 SVGEGT. There are 17 residues in the CDR3. Trimming shortened V by 5 bases and J by 4 bases, and 23 bases separated the two germline ends. CDR3 bases: TGTGCCAGCAGTCACTTATGCTGCACCGGAAAGACCTATGGCTACACCTTC. Translated, it gives CASSHLCCTGKTYGYTF.

This clonotype showed up many times. This chain uses TRBV7-9 with TRBJ2-7; D is uncertain. The germline V and J ends were trimmed by 4 bases and 6 bases, with 16 bases remaining between them. The CDR3 is 14 residues long. In germline, CDR1 is SEHNR, CDR2 FQNEAQ (reference sequence). CDR3 coding DNA: TGTGCCAGCAGCTCCACTCAAGTACTCTCCGAGCAGTACTTC. Its protein product is CASSSTQVLSEQYF.

This clonotype has more than one count but fewer than ten. The chain links TRBV20-1 to TRBJ1-2; the D is unclear. CDR1 and CDR2 from the germline V gene are DFQATT and SNEGSKA (reference sequence). V was cut by 6 bases and J by 0 bases, with 14 bases left in between. The CDR3 is made up of 14 amino acids. CDR3 protein: CSAASGGANYGYTF. The CDR3 bases are TGCAGTGCAGCCTCAGGTGGAGCTAACTATGGCTACACCTTC.

This clonotype was seen many times. This chain's CDR3 is CASSFRADTEAFF. CDR3 DNA sequence: TGTGCCAGCAGTTTTCGAGCGGACACTGAAGCTTTCTTT. The chain couples TRBV12-3 or TRBV12-4 to TRBJ1-1; D is unclear. The CDR3 covers 13 residues. The V gene lost 3 bases and the J gene lost 3 bases, with 8 bases spanning the gap.

A note on this clonotype: This may stem from a read error, because a much larger clone lies one nucleotide away. The chain couples TRBV19 to TRBJ1-2; D possibly corresponds to TRBD1 (5 bases). Germline V gives CDR1 LNHDA, CDR2 SQIVND (reference sequence). The CDR3 is 17 amino acids. The V gene lost 3 bases and the J gene lost 4 bases, with 21 bases spanning the gap. CDR3 loop: CASSIKWTNRKAYGYTF. DNA for the CDR3: TGTGCCAGTAGTATCAAATGGACAAATCGAAAGGCCTATGGCTACACCTTC.

Many counts were recorded for this clonotype. The genes are TRBV23-1 and TRBJ1-2; no clear D gene. TRBV23-1 falls under the ORF class, with uncertain function. This CDR3 has 17 amino acids. V shed 5 bases and J shed 4 bases, with 23 bases lying between them. This chain's CDR3 is CASSGPMLRRKTYGYTF. In DNA, the CDR3 is TGCGCCAGCAGTGGTCCGATGCTACGCAGAAAGACCTATGGCTACACCTTC.